This TCR beta chain originates from a study of T cells after yellow fever vaccination. This clonotype has a handful of counts. The trim removed 6 bases at V and 7 bases at J, leaving 12 bases unmatched. Germline V gene lookup returns CDR1 DFQATT and CDR2 SNEGSKA (reference sequence). CDR3 length equals 14 residues. TCRdb analysed the 5' RACE reads with MiXCR anew, one entry per CDR3 protein. The sample records about 550,000 distinct CDR3 sequences, roughly a fifth being singletons. The material was PBMCs, obtained 15 days after the yellow fever booster vaccination. This sequence joins TRBV20-1 and TRBJ2-1, with TRBD2 identical over 7 bases. This clonotype originated in a young man who received the YFV17D yellow fever vaccine. CDR3 in DNA: TGCAGTGCGCCTCCTCCGGGAGGTAGTAATGAGCAGTTCTTC. It codes for CSAPPPGGSNEQFF.